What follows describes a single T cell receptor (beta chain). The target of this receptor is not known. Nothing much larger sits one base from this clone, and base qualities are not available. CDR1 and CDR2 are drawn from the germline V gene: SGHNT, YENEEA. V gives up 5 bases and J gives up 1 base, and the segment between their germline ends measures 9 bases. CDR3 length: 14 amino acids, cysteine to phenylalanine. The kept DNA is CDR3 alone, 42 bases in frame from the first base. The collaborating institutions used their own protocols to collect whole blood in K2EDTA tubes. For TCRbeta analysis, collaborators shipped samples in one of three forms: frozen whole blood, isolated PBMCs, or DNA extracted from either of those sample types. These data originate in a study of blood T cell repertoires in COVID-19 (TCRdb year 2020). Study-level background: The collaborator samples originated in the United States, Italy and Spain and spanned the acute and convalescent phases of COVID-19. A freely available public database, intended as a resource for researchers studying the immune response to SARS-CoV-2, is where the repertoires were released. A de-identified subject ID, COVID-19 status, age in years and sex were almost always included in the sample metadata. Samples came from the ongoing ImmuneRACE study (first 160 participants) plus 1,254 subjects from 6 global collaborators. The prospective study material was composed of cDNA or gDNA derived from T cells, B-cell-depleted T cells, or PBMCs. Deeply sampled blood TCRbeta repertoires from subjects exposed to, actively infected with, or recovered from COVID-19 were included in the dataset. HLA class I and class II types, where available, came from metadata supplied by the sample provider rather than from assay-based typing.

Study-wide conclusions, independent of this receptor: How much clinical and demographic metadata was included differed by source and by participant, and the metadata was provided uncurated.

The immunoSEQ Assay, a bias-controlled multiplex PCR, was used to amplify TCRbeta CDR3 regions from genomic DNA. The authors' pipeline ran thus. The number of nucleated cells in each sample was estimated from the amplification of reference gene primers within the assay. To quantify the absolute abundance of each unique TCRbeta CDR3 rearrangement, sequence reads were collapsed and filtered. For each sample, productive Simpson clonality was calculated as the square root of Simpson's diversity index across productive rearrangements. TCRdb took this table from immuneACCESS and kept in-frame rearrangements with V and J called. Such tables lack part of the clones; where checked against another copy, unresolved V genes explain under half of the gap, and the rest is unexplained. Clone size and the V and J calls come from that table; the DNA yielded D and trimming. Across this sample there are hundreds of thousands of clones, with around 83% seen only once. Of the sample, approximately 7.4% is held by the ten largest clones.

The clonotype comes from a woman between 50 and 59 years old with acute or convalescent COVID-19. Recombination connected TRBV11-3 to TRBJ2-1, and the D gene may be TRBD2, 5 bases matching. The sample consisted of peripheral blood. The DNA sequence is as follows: TGTGCCAGCAGCCCGGACTCATCCTACAATGAGCAGTTCTTC. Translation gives CASSPDSSYNEQFF. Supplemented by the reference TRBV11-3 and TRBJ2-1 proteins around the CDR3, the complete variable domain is EAGVVQSPRYKIIEKKQPVAFWCNPISGHNTLYWYLQNLGQGPELLIRYENEEAVDDSQLPKDRFSAERLKGVDSTLKIQPAELGDSAVYLCASSPDSSYNEQFFGPGTRLTVL.